Sequencing of this TCR beta chain was carried out in a study of blood T cell repertoires in COVID-19. As for the study in general: From T cells, B-cell-depleted T cells, or PBMCs came the material, which was cDNA or gDNA.

Participants' own reports of clinical history determined their cohort assignment. CDR3 length equals 12 residues. Germline assignment: CDR1 SGHRS and CDR2 YFSETQ. V was pared by 1 base and J by 3 bases, with 4 bases between. This clone has a handful of counts. The method was immunoSEQ multiplex PCR; TCRdb's version includes in-frame clones alone and lacks a portion of them. Counted here are about 210,000 clones, approximately 80% occurring once; the ten biggest clones make up around 9%. Sequencing was done on a sample of PBMCs or T cells enriched from blood (not recorded which). The TCR sequence derives from a man aged 40-49 years who had recovered from COVID-19. The gene calls are TRBV5-1 and TRBJ1-2; D uncertain. DNA of the CDR3: TGCGCCAGCAGCTTGACAGACTATGGCTACACCTTC. Translation gives CASSLTDYGYTF.